The clone carrying this T cell receptor beta chain was seen once. These data come from a study of CD8+CD57+ T cells in acquired aplastic anemia. Genomic DNA, the template, was used for profiling of the TCR beta VDJ and CDR3. One entry per CDR3 protein, called by TCRdb with MiXCR from the reads. Of fewer than 80,000 distinct CDR3 sequences in the sample, around 70% were seen once. Germline-derived CDR1 and CDR2 are SNHLY and FYNNEI. The CDR3 contains 14 residues. Trimming pared 3 bases from V and 4 bases from J, leaving 12 bases between. By flow cytometry, patients selected for sequencing had shown an expansion of CD8+CD57+ cells.

The sequence was collected from a human donor with aplastic anemia. This sequence joins TRBV2 and TRBJ1-2, with D possibly matching TRBD1 (6 bases). The sequencing input was sorted CD4+, CD8+, or CD8+CD57+ T cells (not recorded which) from PBMCs. As DNA, the CDR3 is TGTGCCAGCAGTGATGCGGCAGGGGCCTATGGCTACACCTTC. Translated, it gives CASSDAAGAYGYTF.